This T cell receptor beta chain stems from a study of blood T cell repertoires in COVID-19. Study in general: PBMCs, B-cell-depleted T cells, or T cells provided the cDNA or gDNA that made up the material.

This clone was picked up a small number of times. Each participant's cohort was designated according to participant-reported clinical history. Recovered status in Cohort 3 required two negative PCRs, clearance, or symptom resolution. Under the authors' procedure: Estimated nucleated cell counts came from reference gene primer amplification. The assay was immunoSEQ multiplex PCR, and TCRdb's table has in-frame clones only and misses some. Clone size and V and J calls were adopted from that table, with D and trimming inferred from the DNA. This sample has over 200,000 clones, with around four fifths found just once. The CDR3 runs to 15 residues. Germline CDR1 reads SGHRS; CDR2 reads YFSETQ. V dropped 0 bases and J dropped 0 bases, with 4 bases sitting between them.

The chain has TRBV5-1 and TRBJ2-6; no firm D call. Sequencing input: PBMCs or T cells enriched from blood (not recorded which). The TCR comes from a man in his forties who had recovered from COVID-19. CDR3 nucleotides: TGCGCCAGCAGCTTGGTTCTCTCTGGGGCCAACGTCCTGACTTTC. It codes for CASSLVLSGANVLTF. Combining the CDR3 with reference TRBV5-1 and TRBJ2-6 gives the whole variable domain KAGVTQTPRYLIKTRGQQVTLSCSPISGHRSVSWYQQTPGQGLQFLFEYFSETQRNKGNFPGRFSGRQFSNSRSEMNVSTLELGDSALYLCASSLVLSGANVLTFGAGSRLTVL.